Each of the 17 T cell receptor beta chains below was sequenced from the same sample in a study of CXCR4 blockade with PD-1 therapy in pancreatic cancer (dated by TCRdb to between 2017 and 2020). The library was prepared using the immunoSEQ multiplex PCR assay. TCRdb mirrors the immuneACCESS table, restricted to in-frame sequences. Some clones are absent from its copies; in checked studies, under half trace to an unresolved V gene, and the reason for the others is unknown. Within this sample are fewer than 2,000 clones, with roughly 54% of them counted one time only. Approximately 33% of the sample belongs to the ten largest clones. The specimen was tumor tissue. Source of these receptors: a human donor with pancreatic ductal adenocarcinoma.

This clone was seen a handful of times. This chain uses TRBV6-8 with TRBJ2-3; 9 positions match TRBD2. The CDR3 is 15 amino acids. J gave up 5 bases and V 7 bases, and 10 bases lay outside the gene matches. Germline lookup yields CDR1 MNHGY and CDR2 SAAAGT. This CDR3 reads CASNDLAGEQDTQYF. The CDR3 bases are TGTGCCAGCAATGATTTAGCGGGGGAGCAAGATACGCAGTATTTT.

By sample fraction, this clone is medium-sized. The CDR3 reads CASSAGQYPNANTGELFF. The CDR3 DNA sequence: TGTGCCAGCAGCGCCGGACAGTACCCTAACGCGAACACCGGGGAGCTGTTTTTT. The V call is TRBV9, the J call TRBJ2-2; possible D gene TRBD1, 6 bases. CDR1 SGDLS and CDR2 YYNGEE come from the germline V gene. This CDR3 region has 18 residues. V was trimmed by 3 bases and J by 0 bases, leaving 18 bases between them.

This clone was recorded a few times. The chain has TRBV19 and TRBJ2-5; no firm D call. Trimming stripped 5 bases from V and 2 bases from J, with 9 bases between. CDR1 is LNHDA, CDR2 SQIVND, per germline (reference sequence). This CDR3 contains 13 residues. CDR3 in DNA: TGTGCCAGTAGTGGGCAAAATCAAGAGACCCAGTACTTC. It is translated as CASSGQNQETQYF.

V usage is TRBV19 and J usage is TRBJ1-1; 9 bases match TRBD1. The CDR3 spans 16 residues. V dropped 1 base and J dropped 4; count of bases not matched to a gene: 7. The germline V gene has CDR1 LNHDA and CDR2 SQIVND (reference sequence). The CDR3 DNA is TGTGCCAGTAGTATAGGTCCGGGACAGGGCTCCACTGAAGCTTTCTTT. Amino acids: CASSIGPGQGSTEAFF.

In the case of this clone: The same CDR3 also results from other DNA sequences found in this sample. The V gene is TRBV30, the J gene TRBJ2-7; D not certain. The CDR3 loop spans 12 amino acids. CDR1 is GTSNPN and CDR2 is SVGIG in the germline V gene (reference sequence). V lost 2 bases, J lost 3 bases, and 8 bases lay in between. Here the CDR3 DNA reads TGTGCCTGGAGTCTCACTGACTACGAGCAGTACTTC. It is translated as CAWSLTDYEQYF.

The chain recombines TRBV27 with TRBJ1-1; D is ambiguous. Germline CDR1 MNHEY, CDR2 SMNVEV (reference sequence). With 6 bases removed from V and 1 base from J, the gap between germline ends came to 12 bases. The CDR3 extends over 14 amino acids. The CDR3 reads CASRPDGGNTEAFF. The CDR3 region has the DNA TGTGCCAGCAGACCGGACGGAGGGAACACTGAAGCTTTCTTT.

This sequence joins TRBV18 and TRBJ1-2, with TRBD1 as a possible D gene (5 bases). The V end lost 6 bases, the J end lost 8 bases, and 13 bases lay between the germline ends. The CDR3 runs 12 residues. Germline assignment: CDR1 KGHSH and CDR2 LQKENI. The CDR3 region is CASSSGEDGYTF. The DNA of the CDR3 is TGTGCCAGCTCGTCGGGGGAGGACGGCTACACCTTC. The full variable domain, rest sourced from reference TRBV18 and TRBJ1-2, is NAGVMQNPRHLVRRRGQEARLRCSPMKGHSHVYWYRQLPEEGLKFMVYLQKENIIDESGMPKERFSAEFPKEGPSILRIQQVVRGDSAAYFCASSSGEDGYTFGSGTRLTVV.

The chain links TRBV6-8 to TRBJ1-6, with 11 bases that match TRBD1. The J segment lost 6 bases and the V segment lost 6 bases, leaving 4 bases of the junction unmatched. The CDR3 is 15 residues long. CDR1 is MNHGY and CDR2 is SAAAGT in the germline V gene. This chain's CDR3 is CASRHGTGGNSPLHF. DNA of the CDR3: TGTGCCAGCAGACACGGGACAGGGGGTAATTCACCCCTCCACTTT.

The chain links TRBV18 to TRBJ2-5; maybe TRBD2 (5 bases). From germline, CDR1 is KGHSH and CDR2 LQKENI. Trimming cost V 3 bases and J 5 bases, with 13 bases left between them. The CDR3 has 14 amino acids. As DNA, the CDR3 is TGTGCCAGCTCACCGCCGAGCGGAACGGAGACCCAGTACTTC. The encoded protein is CASSPPSGTETQYF.

The chain employs TRBV7-7 and TRBJ2-3, with D tentatively TRBD2 (5 bases). The germline V and J ends were trimmed by 2 bases and 5 bases, with 14 bases remaining between them. The CDR3 has 15 amino acids. Germline values: CDR1 SSHAT, CDR2 FNYEAQ (reference sequence). The chain's CDR3 is CASSLSGKGIDTQYF. CDR3 coding DNA: TGTGCCAGCAGCTTATCGGGGAAAGGTATAGATACGCAGTATTTT.

On this clone itself: At one boundary the junction diverges from the germline segment, which might be a read error. The rearrangement joins TRBV29-1 to TRBJ2-4, with D hard to call. Germline assignment: CDR1 SQVTM and CDR2 ANQGSEA. The CDR3 is 13 residues long. CDR3 DNA sequence: TGCAGCGTGGGCGCGAGTGCCAAAAACATTCAATACTTC. Protein sequence: CSVGASAKNIQYF. Based on the CDR3 plus reference TRBV29-1 and TRBJ2-4, the full variable domain is SAVISQKPSRDICQRGTSLTIQCQVDSQVTMMFWYRQQPGQSLTLIATANQGSEATYESGFVIDKFPISRPNLTFSTLTVSNMSPEDSSIYLCSVGASAKNIQYFGAGTRLSVL.

This clone occurred once. The rearrangement uses TRBV18 and TRBJ1-1; perhaps TRBD1 as D (5 bases). The V end was cut by 1 base, the J end by 7 bases, with 19 bases between. The CDR3 is made up of 16 amino acids. Germline V CDR1 and CDR2: KGHSH, LQKENI. The CDR3 DNA reads as TGTGCCAGCTCACCACTCCGGGAGGCAGGGTTCGGTGAAGCTTTCTTT. This sequence encodes CASSPLREAGFGEAFF.

The V and J genes are TRBV6-8 and TRBJ2-7, with 8 bases fitting TRBD1. The CDR3 has 15 amino acids. Germline CDR1 reads MNHGY; CDR2 reads SAAAGT. The V segment lost 5 bases and the J segment 2 bases; nucleotides outside the gene matches: 8. This CDR3 is CASSEVTGATYEQYF. The CDR3 region has the DNA TGTGCCAGCAGTGAGGTGACAGGGGCGACCTACGAGCAGTACTTC.

The chain combines TRBV6-8 with TRBJ1-6; D is ambiguous. Per the germline V gene, CDR1 is MNHGY and CDR2 is SAAAGT. Trimming stripped 6 bases from V and 9 bases from J, with 9 bases between. This CDR3 is 12 amino acids long. The CDR3 DNA reads as TGTGCCAGCAGACTAAGGCTTTCACCCCTCCACTTT. Translation: CASRLRLSPLHF.

The chain recombines TRBV29-1 with TRBJ1-1; 7 bases are shared with TRBD1. CDR3 size: 13 residues. Germline V gives CDR1 SQVTM, CDR2 ANQGSEA. The V and J ends lost 8 bases and 6 bases, in that order; junction bases with no gene match: 12. Here the CDR3 reads CSITKGQSAEAFF. CDR3 bases: TGCAGCATTACCAAGGGACAGTCGGCTGAAGCTTTCTTT.

The CDR3 is CASSRGFRETQYF. CDR3 DNA: TGTGCCAGTAGTAGGGGATTCAGGGAGACCCAGTACTTC. This chain connects TRBV19 to TRBJ2-5, with unresolved D. This CDR3 is 13 amino acids long. The germline V gene encodes CDR1 LNHDA and CDR2 SQIVND (reference sequence). The V end lost 4 bases, the J end lost 5 bases, and 11 bases lay between the germline ends.

This clone has just a few counts. The chain uses TRBV10-3 and TRBJ1-1, with TRBD1 matching over 7 bases. This CDR3 contains 13 residues. The V gene's germline CDR1 is ENHRY and CDR2 SYGVKD. Germline trimming cut 10 bases from V and 1 base from J; bases unmatched to any gene: 6. Written as DNA, the CDR3 is TGTGCCAGTGGGGGACAGACGAACACTGAAGCTTTCTTT. Its translation: CASGGQTNTEAFF.